The clone carrying this T cell receptor beta chain has just a few counts. Its antigen is as yet unknown. This record comes from a study of cytomegalovirus exposure and HLA in healthy donors. The PCR made use of 60 Vbeta and 13 Jbeta primers. The assay was immunoSEQ multiplex PCR, and TCRdb's table has in-frame clones only and misses some. The sample lists about 100,000 clones; over 9% were seen once. Study-wide results and limits: In a later analysis, a missense DCLRE1C variant was linked to TCR beta V- and J-gene trimming.

From germline, CDR1 is SNHLY and CDR2 FYNNEI. The CDR3 loop spans 14 amino acids. V trimming: 8 bases; J trimming: 7 bases; junction bases outside the gene matches: 11. The chain carries TRBV2 and TRBJ2-1; 7 nucleotides match TRBD1. Sequencing was performed on PBMCs. The source of this sequence is a man aged 40-49 years in good health and CMV-seropositive. The CDR3 DNA is TGTGCCAGCCGTAACCAGGGGGTTTTGAATGAGCAGTTCTTC. It is translated as CASRNQGVLNEQFF. The full variable domain, rest sourced from reference TRBV2 and TRBJ2-1, is EPEVTQTPSHQVTQMGQEVILRCVPISNHLYFYWYRQILGQKVEFLVSFYNNEISEKSEIFDDQFSVERPDGSNFTLKIRSTKLEDSAMYFCASRNQGVLNEQFFGPGTRLTVL.